The 17 T cell receptor beta chains reported below all come from one sample, sequenced in a study of blood T cell repertoires in COVID-19. Clones were sequenced by immunoSEQ multiplex PCR, and TCRdb holds only the in-frame ones, with some missing. The data hold fewer than 250,000 clones, with roughly 83% observed a single time. Sequences were obtained from peripheral blood. The receptors shown here come from a woman aged 80 or older with COVID-19, enrolled during active disease.

The V gene is TRBV5-4, the J gene TRBJ1-6, with D unclear. The V gene's germline CDR1 is SGHNT and CDR2 YYREEE (reference sequence). The CDR3 loop spans 12 amino acids. V was clipped by 1 base and J by 8 bases, with 4 bases between them. The CDR3 DNA reads TGTGCCAGCAGCTTGCCGGATTCACCCCTCCACTTT. Its translation: CASSLPDSPLHF. Complete variable domain (other parts from reference TRBV5-4 and TRBJ1-6): ETGVTQSPTHLIKTRGQQVTLRCSSQSGHNTVSWYQQALGQGPQFIFQYYREEENGRGNFPPRFSGLQFPNYSSELNVNALELDDSALYLCASSLPDSPLHFGNGTRLTVT.

This clone was detected once. The chain uses TRBV5-6 and TRBJ1-1; no definite D call. The CDR3 is 14 amino acids. V lost 0 bases and J lost 3, with 9 bases in between. Germline V gene data show CDR1 as SGHDT and CDR2 as YYEEEE. In nucleotides, the CDR3 is TGTGCCAGCAGCTTGGGGTCGGGATACACTGAAGCTTTCTTT. This encodes CASSLGSGYTEAFF.

The V gene is TRBV5-1, the J gene TRBJ2-1; 14 bases line up with TRBD2. With 4 bases clipped from V and 8 bases from J, the junction kept 5 bases outside the gene matches. Germline-derived CDR1 and CDR2 are SGHRS and YFSETQ. The CDR3 length is 15 residues. CDR3 in DNA: TGCGCCAGCAGCCTGAGGACTAGCGGGGGGCATGAGCAGTTCTTC. Protein: CASSLRTSGGHEQFF.

The chain has TRBV15 and TRBJ2-7, with D perhaps matching TRBD2 (6 bases). Germline lookup yields CDR1 LNHNV and CDR2 YYDKDF (reference sequence). This CDR3 is 15 amino acids long. The V gene lost 3 bases and the J gene lost 2 bases, with 14 bases spanning the gap. The CDR3 DNA is TGTGCCACCAGCAGGGGAGGACTAATCGCCTACGAGCAGTACTTC. Its protein product is CATSRGGLIAYEQYF. Full variable domain (remainder filled in from reference TRBV15 and TRBJ2-7): DAMVIQNPRYQVTQFGKPVTLSCSQTLNHNVMYWYQQKSSQAPKLLFHYYDKDFNNEADTPDNFQSRRPNTSFCFLDIRSPGLGDTAMYLCATSRGGLIAYEQYFGPGTRLTVT.

V usage is TRBV18 and J usage is TRBJ1-3, with 9 bases aligning to TRBD1. The V gene's germline CDR1 is KGHSH and CDR2 LQKENI. The V segment lost 3 bases and the J segment 0 bases; nucleotides outside the gene matches: 3. The CDR3 loop spans 16 amino acids. In DNA, the CDR3 is TGTGCCAGCTCACCTGGACAGGGGAGCTCTGGAAACACCATATATTTT. Translating gives CASSPGQGSSGNTIYF.

The chain employs TRBV6-6 and TRBJ1-6; no clear D. Germline lookup yields CDR1 MNHNY and CDR2 SVGAGI (reference sequence). The CDR3 spans 13 residues. Trimming cost V 6 bases and J 10 bases, with 13 bases left between them. This chain's CDR3 is CASSPNPRSPLHF. CDR3 coding DNA: TGTGCCAGCAGCCCCAATCCCCGGTCACCCCTCCACTTT.

The V call is TRBV5-6, the J call TRBJ2-1, with no clear D. V was pared by 0 bases and J by 0 bases, with 4 bases between. Per germline, CDR1 SGHDT and CDR2 YYEEEE. This CDR3 has 14 amino acids. CDR3 sequence: CASSLGSSYNEQFF. CDR3 nucleotide sequence: TGTGCCAGCAGCTTGGGGAGCTCCTACAATGAGCAGTTCTTC.

Here the CDR3 reads CASSLQGGGSPLHF. The DNA for the CDR3 is TGTGCCAGCAGTTTGCAGGGGGGTGGGTCACCCCTCCACTTT. The chain has TRBV28 and TRBJ1-6, with 7 bases lining up with TRBD1. Germline V gives CDR1 MDHEN, CDR2 SYDVKM. This CDR3 has 14 amino acids. V was clipped by 3 bases and J by 10 bases; unmatched bases: 6.

The CDR3 protein is CASSLDSTPRRAFF. The CDR3 nucleotides are TGTGCCAGCAGTTTGGACAGCACCCCGCGGCGAGCTTTCTTT. The chain employs TRBV28 and TRBJ1-1, with a weak D call TRBD1 (6 bases). Trimming cost V 3 bases and J 10 bases, with 18 bases left between them. Germline V gene data show CDR1 as MDHEN and CDR2 as SYDVKM. CDR3 length equals 14 residues. The full variable domain, completed using reference TRBV28 and TRBJ1-1, is DVKVTQSSRYLVKRTGEKVFLECVQDMDHENMFWYRQDPGLGLRLIYFSYDVKMKEKGDIPEGYSVSREKKERFSLILESASTNQTSMYLCASSLDSTPRRAFFGQGTRLTVV.

This clone appeared a single time. The chain employs TRBV11-2 and TRBJ1-2, with TRBD1 matching 7 bases. The V segment lost 3 bases and the J segment 1 base; nucleotides outside the gene matches: 11. The CDR3 extends over 17 amino acids. Germline loops: CDR1 SGHAT, CDR2 FQNNGV. The CDR3 region is CASSLYGTALINYGYTF. In DNA, the CDR3 is TGTGCCAGCAGCTTGTACGGGACAGCATTAATTAACTATGGCTACACCTTC.

This clone showed up just once. J is TRBJ2-5 and V is TRBV6-6; a weak D match, TRBD2 (5 bases). The germline gives CDR1 MNHNY, CDR2 SVGAGI (reference sequence). V was clipped by 3 bases and J by 5 bases, with 10 bases between them. The CDR3 totals 13 residues. CDR3 region: CASSYQREETQYF. The CDR3 bases are TGTGCCAGCAGTTATCAGAGGGAGGAGACCCAGTACTTC.

This chain uses TRBV30 with TRBJ1-5, with D uncertain. Per germline, CDR1 GTSNPN and CDR2 SVGIG (reference sequence). This CDR3 region has 15 residues. The V end lost 3 bases, the J end lost 1 base, and 13 bases lay between the germline ends. The CDR3 is CAWSHPGVSNQPQHF. The CDR3 nucleotides read TGTGCCTGGAGCCACCCCGGGGTGAGCAATCAGCCCCAGCATTTT.

The V gene is TRBV6-5, the J gene TRBJ2-5; D is perhaps TRBD2 (7 bases). The CDR3 contains 14 residues. V dropped 2 bases and J dropped 5 bases, with 12 bases sitting between them. Germline-derived CDR1 and CDR2 are MNHEY and SVGAGI. Here the CDR3 DNA reads TGTGCCAGCAGTTACGGGGGGGCGGCGGAGACCCAGTACTTC. Translated: CASSYGGAAETQYF.

The chain joins TRBV18 to TRBJ1-5; 7 bases are a match to TRBD1. Germline values: CDR1 KGHSH, CDR2 LQKENI. This CDR3 is built from 14 residues. V shed 3 bases, J shed 5 bases, and the junction held 4 bases outside the gene matches. The CDR3 here is CASSPRDRDQPQHF. DNA of the CDR3: TGTGCCAGCTCACCCCGGGACAGAGATCAGCCCCAGCATTTT.

The CDR3 protein is CATSRQVWTEAFF. The DNA of the CDR3 is TGTGCCACCAGTAGACAGGTATGGACTGAAGCTTTCTTT. The chain employs TRBV15 and TRBJ1-1; possible D gene TRBD1, 6 bases. Germline V gene sequence: CDR1 LNHNV, CDR2 YYDKDF (reference sequence). The CDR3 sequence is 13 residues long. V dropped 6 bases and J dropped 5 bases, with 13 bases sitting between them.

This clone has only a few counts. The V and J genes are TRBV6-6 and TRBJ1-3; D perhaps matches TRBD1 (5 bases). Germline assignment: CDR1 MNHNY and CDR2 SVGAGI (reference sequence). Trimming took 6 bases from V and 3 from J, leaving 12 bases between them. This CDR3 region has 14 residues. The DNA of the CDR3 is TGTGCCAGCAGGGGCGACAGAAATGGAAACACCATATATTTT. Translation: CASRGDRNGNTIYF.

The chain employs TRBV6-2 or TRBV6-3 and TRBJ2-5; D possibly corresponds to TRBD1 (7 bases). Germline values: CDR1 MNHEY, CDR2 SVGEGT. The V gene lost 6 bases and the J gene lost 5 bases, with 19 bases spanning the gap. CDR3 length: 15 residues. Written as DNA, the CDR3 is TGTGCCAGCAGCCCGGGAGACAGGGATCTCGAGACCCAGTACTTC. Amino acid sequence: CASSPGDRDLETQYF.